Below, one T cell receptor beta chain is given with its context. What it recognizes is unknown. This entry belongs to a study of cytomegalovirus exposure and HLA in healthy donors. Study observations and caveats: Per a later analysis, 15,000 to 20,000 TCR beta sequences showed association with HLA alleles at 0.05 false discovery rate.

This PCR relied on a set of 60 Vbeta primers and 13 Jbeta primers. Data came from immunoSEQ multiplex PCR; TCRdb stores just in-frame clones and leaves some out. The sample holds about 130,000 clones, approximately 78% seen once. V shed 3 bases and J shed 4 bases, with 7 bases lying between them. The CDR3 totals 13 residues. Germline values: CDR1 SGHTA, CDR2 FQGNSA. The chain recombines TRBV7-2 with TRBJ1-3; unclear D gene. The sequenced material came from PBMCs. The source is a woman between 50 and 59 years old in good health and CMV-seropositive. CDR3 nucleotide sequence: TGTGCCAGCAGCTTTTCCCCGGGAAACACCATATATTTT. It specifies CASSFSPGNTIYF. Full variable domain (rest looked up from reference TRBV7-2 and TRBJ1-3): GAGVSQSPSNKVTEKGKDVELRCDPISGHTALYWYRQSLGQGLEFLIYFQGNSAPDKSGLPSDRFSAERTGGSVSTLTIQRTQQEDSAVYLCASSFSPGNTIYFGEGSWLTVV.